This TCR beta chain comes out of a study of blood T cell repertoires in COVID-19. This clone appeared once. Cohort assignment relied on participant-reported clinical history. Recovered status applied to Cohort 3 donors who had two consecutive negative PCRs. It also applied to those with clearance or with symptom resolution. Here immunoSEQ multiplex PCR was the method, and the copy in TCRdb shows in-frame clones only, minus some. The table shows hundreds of thousands of clones, with about nine tenths occurring only once. Trimming cost V 4 bases and J 7 bases; bases outside gene matches: 10. Germline CDR1 reads SGDLS; CDR2 reads YYNGEE. The CDR3 loop spans 16 amino acids.

The chain is built from TRBV9 and TRBJ2-1, with 11 positions matching TRBD2. The sequenced material came from PBMCs or T cells enriched from blood (not recorded which). The clonotype was recovered from a woman aged 40-49 years who had recovered from COVID-19. In DNA form, the CDR3 reads TGTGCCAGCAGCACAAGTAGCGGGGGGGCCCGGAATGAGCAGTTCTTC. It yields the protein CASSTSSGGARNEQFF.